The 28 T cell receptor beta chains below were found in one sample sequenced in a study of control samples from healthy donors and cancer patients. The table came from immunoSEQ multiplex PCR; TCRdb's copy has only in-frame clones and leaves some out. Among about 170,000 clones, under 95% were seen once, and the ten largest hold approximately 1.5%. The sequenced material came from blood. These TCRs come from a woman under 30 in good health.

The chain employs TRBV5-4 and TRBJ1-4; D possibly corresponds to TRBD1 (6 bases). There are 14 residues in the CDR3. V dropped 6 bases and J dropped 3 bases, with 12 bases sitting between them. CDR1 and CDR2 (germline): SGHNT, YYREEE (reference sequence). The CDR3 is CASKRGGANEKLFF. CDR3 nucleotide sequence: TGTGCCAGCAAGCGAGGGGGGGCTAATGAAAAACTGTTTTTT. Full variable domain (rest looked up from reference TRBV5-4 and TRBJ1-4): ETGVTQSPTHLIKTRGQQVTLRCSSQSGHNTVSWYQQALGQGPQFIFQYYREEENGRGNFPPRFSGLQFPNYSSELNVNALELDDSALYLCASKRGGANEKLFFGSGTQLSVL.

This sequence joins TRBV12-3 or TRBV12-4 and TRBJ1-6; possibly TRBD1 for D (6 bases). This CDR3 is 12 amino acids long. Trimming stripped 6 bases from V and 9 bases from J, with 9 bases between. DNA for the CDR3: TGTGCCAGCAGAGCGACAGGTTCACCCCTCCACTTT. The encoded protein is CASRATGSPLHF.

The chain employs TRBV5-4 and TRBJ2-1; D is perhaps TRBD2 (6 bases). The V and J ends lost 1 base and 3 bases respectively, with 11 bases between them. Germline V CDR1 and CDR2: SGHNT, YYREEE (reference sequence). This CDR3 has 15 amino acids. The CDR3 reads CASSLMVSGYNEQFF. As DNA, the CDR3 is TGTGCCAGCAGCTTGATGGTTAGCGGCTACAATGAGCAGTTCTTC.

The J gene is TRBJ1-2, the V gene TRBV28; 10 bases are a match to TRBD1. CDR3 length equals 14 residues. V shed 8 bases, J shed 7 bases, and the junction held 10 bases outside the gene matches. CDR1 MDHEN and CDR2 SYDVKM come from the germline V gene. The CDR3 reads CASRTRQGAFGYTF. The CDR3 coding sequence is TGTGCCAGCCGAACTCGACAGGGGGCTTTTGGCTACACCTTC.

This clone occurred once. The CDR3 DNA is TGTGCCAGCAGCTTGTCCAGGGGCTGGCCGGGAGCTTTCTTT. This translates into CASSLSRGWPGAFF. This chain links TRBV5-6 with TRBJ1-1; perhaps TRBD1 as D (6 bases). The CDR3 length is 14 residues. The V end lost 1 base, the J end lost 10 bases, and 17 bases lay between the germline ends. Germline-derived CDR1 and CDR2 are SGHDT and YYEEEE.

This clone was observed a handful of times. The gene calls are TRBV4-1 and TRBJ1-1; D is unresolved. CDR3 size: 11 residues. Per germline, CDR1 MGHRA and CDR2 YSYEKL. Trimming removed 4 bases from V and 3 bases from J, with 3 bases in between. The CDR3 loop is CASSRDTEAFF. The CDR3 bases are TGCGCCAGCAGCCGGGACACTGAAGCTTTCTTT.

The V gene is TRBV5-8, the J gene TRBJ1-5; D gene unclear. Between the trimmed V and J ends, which lost 0 bases and 4 bases, there was a span of 8 bases. This CDR3 contains 14 residues. The germline V gene has CDR1 SGHTS and CDR2 YDEGEE. The CDR3 nucleotides read TGTGCCAGCAGCTTGGGCCACGGGAATCAGCCCCAGCATTTT. Translation gives CASSLGHGNQPQHF. Full variable domain (missing parts from reference TRBV5-8 and TRBJ1-5): EAGVTQSPTHLIKTRGQQATLRCSPISGHTSVYWYQQALGLGLQFLLWYDEGEERNRGNFPPRFSGRQFPNYSSELNVNALELEDSALYLCASSLGHGNQPQHFGDGTRLSIL.

A single count supports this clone. This chain joins TRBV7-8 and TRBJ1-2; possibly TRBD1 for D (6 bases). Trimming cost V 1 base and J 4 bases, with 10 bases left between them. CDR1 and CDR2 (germline): SGHVS, FQNEAQ. This CDR3 contains 14 residues. This CDR3 reads CASSLGGQLYGYTF. CDR3 DNA: TGTGCCAGCAGCTTAGGAGGACAGCTCTATGGCTACACCTTC.

V usage is TRBV5-1 and J usage is TRBJ1-1; D call uncertain. Trimming cost V 0 bases and J 4 bases, with 13 bases left between them. From germline, CDR1 is SGHRS and CDR2 YFSETQ. The CDR3 contains 15 residues. The CDR3 sequence is CASSLVVGSVTEAFF. The CDR3 nucleotides read TGCGCCAGCAGCTTGGTCGTAGGGTCGGTCACTGAAGCTTTCTTT.

This chain joins TRBV7-9 and TRBJ1-6; D remains ambiguous. The V and J ends lost 3 bases and 10 bases respectively, with 10 bases between them. This CDR3 comprises 13 residues. CDR1 SEHNR and CDR2 FQNEAQ come from the germline V gene (reference sequence). The CDR3 DNA sequence: TGTGCCAGCAGCTTTTCTTTGGAGTCACCCCTCCACTTT. Amino acids: CASSFSLESPLHF.

The CDR3 nucleotides are TGTGCCAGCTCACCGAGGGAGAAAAGCCTGAACACTGAAGCTTTCTTT. Its translation is CASSPREKSLNTEAFF. The chain employs TRBV18 and TRBJ1-1; D uncertain. The germline V and J ends were trimmed by 3 bases and 0 bases, with 14 bases remaining between them. This CDR3 comprises 16 residues. Germline V lookup: CDR1 KGHSH, CDR2 LQKENI.

J is TRBJ2-5 and V is TRBV13; perhaps TRBD2 as D (6 bases). The V end lost 5 bases, the J end lost 0 bases, and 16 bases lay between the germline ends. The CDR3 covers 16 residues. CDR1 PRHDT and CDR2 FYEKMQ come from the germline V gene (reference sequence). CDR3 nucleotides: TGTGCCAGCAGCCCACCCCGGGGGTTGTACCAAGAGACCCAGTACTTC. Translated, it gives CASSPPRGLYQETQYF. Based on the CDR3 plus reference TRBV13 and TRBJ2-5, the full variable domain is AAGVIQSPRHLIKEKRETATLKCYPIPRHDTVYWYQQGPGQDPQFLISFYEKMQSDKGSIPDRFSAQQFSDYHSELNMSSLELGDSALYFCASSPPRGLYQETQYFGPGTRLLVL.

This chain joins TRBV5-1 and TRBJ1-2; D is undetermined. This CDR3 region has 14 residues. Germline CDR1 is SGHRS and CDR2 is YFSETQ. The V gene lost 0 bases and the J gene lost 8 bases, with 14 bases spanning the gap. The CDR3 loop reads CASSLAGVDGGYTF. CDR3 nucleotide sequence: TGCGCCAGCAGCTTGGCTGGGGTTGATGGAGGCTACACCTTC.

In its sample, this clone was seen once. An end of the junction does not agree with germline; a read error may underlie this. V usage is TRBV6-2 or TRBV6-3 and J usage is TRBJ1-5, with D uncertain. The CDR3 consists of 12 residues. From germline, CDR1 is MNHEY and CDR2 SVGEGT. Written as DNA, the CDR3 is TGTGCCAGCAGATACTCAGAGGAGCCCCAGCATTTT. It is translated as CASRYSEEPQHF.

The chain employs TRBV29-1 and TRBJ2-4; D possibly corresponds to TRBD2 (6 bases). V was trimmed by 7 bases and J by 0 bases, leaving 16 bases between them. There are 15 residues in the CDR3. Germline CDR1 is SQVTM and CDR2 is ANQGSEA. CDR3 sequence: CSEPGLMIAKNIQYF. Written as DNA, the CDR3 is TGCAGCGAGCCGGGACTTATGATAGCCAAAAACATTCAGTACTTC.

The chain uses TRBV4-2 and TRBJ2-3; 12 nucleotides line up with TRBD2. Germline CDR1 reads LGHNA; CDR2 reads YNFKEQ. V shed 5 bases and J 2 bases; nucleotides not matched to a gene: 5. The CDR3 totals 16 residues. The CDR3: CASSLRTSGNTDTQYF. As DNA, the CDR3 is TGTGCCAGCAGCTTGCGGACTAGCGGGAACACAGATACGCAGTATTTT.

This clone has a single count. The chain recombines TRBV14 with TRBJ2-3; a weak D match, TRBD1 (6 bases). The CDR3 totals 13 residues. Germline-derived CDR1 and CDR2 are SGHDN and FVKESK. Trimming took off 5 bases at V and 2 bases at J, with 8 bases between the two ends. CDR3 in amino acids: CASSGQTTDTQYF. DNA of the CDR3: TGTGCCAGCAGCGGACAGACCACAGATACGCAGTATTTT. Based on the CDR3 plus reference TRBV14 and TRBJ2-3, the full variable domain is EAGVTQFPSHSVIEKGQTVTLRCDPISGHDNLYWYRRVMGKEIKFLLHFVKESKQDESGMPNNRFLAERTGGTYSTLKVQPAELEDSGVYFCASSGQTTDTQYFGPGTRLTVL.

As for this clone: The sample holds other DNA sequences that translate to the same CDR3. CDR3: CSVEAGGQETQYF. CDR3 DNA sequence: TGCAGCGTTGAAGCCGGGGGTCAAGAGACCCAGTACTTC. This chain connects TRBV29-1 to TRBJ2-5; a possible D gene is TRBD2 (6 bases). Trimming left V 1 base short and J 2 bases short, with 8 bases between. The CDR3 sequence is 13 residues long. CDR1 is SQVTM, CDR2 ANQGSEA, per germline.

This sequence joins TRBV11-1 and TRBJ2-5; TRBD1 might be the D (6 bases). V lost 2 bases, J lost 8 bases, and 12 bases lay in between. CDR3 size: 13 residues. Germline lookup yields CDR1 SGHAT and CDR2 FQDESV (reference sequence). CDR3 nucleotides: TGTGCCAGCAGCTTAAGCCAGGACAGCACCCAGTACTTC. It translates to CASSLSQDSTQYF.

The chain joins TRBV28 to TRBJ2-7, with D perhaps TRBD1 or TRBD2 (5 bases each). The CDR3 runs 15 residues. The germline V gene has CDR1 MDHEN and CDR2 SYDVKM. Trimming stripped 3 bases from V and 3 bases from J, with 15 bases between. CDR3 bases: TGTGCCAGCAGTTTTCTCTCCGGGGCAGACTACGAGCAGTACTTC. Its translation is CASSFLSGADYEQYF.

This chain links TRBV4-1 with TRBJ2-1, with no clear D. The CDR3 runs 19 residues. The V end lost 3 bases, the J end lost 2 bases, and 23 bases lay between the germline ends. The germline V gene has CDR1 MGHRA and CDR2 YSYEKL. The CDR3 bases are TGCGCCAGCAGCCACTCCCCGGCTAGTAGGGCCTACACCTACAATGAGCAGTTCTTC. It translates to CASSHSPASRAYTYNEQFF.

The chain uses TRBV10-3 and TRBJ2-4, with D perhaps matching TRBD2 (6 bases). The V gene lost 3 bases and the J gene lost 0 bases, with 12 bases spanning the gap. The CDR3 covers 16 residues. Germline assignment: CDR1 ENHRY and CDR2 SYGVKD. This chain's CDR3 is CAISDPLARAKNIQYF. Here the CDR3 DNA reads TGTGCCATCAGTGACCCCCTAGCGAGAGCCAAAAACATTCAGTACTTC.

This rearrangement joins TRBV5-4 to TRBJ1-2, with TRBD1 identical over 9 bases. Per germline, CDR1 SGHNT and CDR2 YYREEE (reference sequence). The ends lost 7 bases at V and 4 bases at J; junction bases unmatched: 5. The CDR3 loop spans 13 amino acids. DNA for the CDR3: TGTGCCAGCGTTCGACAGGGGGGCTATGGCTACACCTTC. Its protein product is CASVRQGGYGYTF.

The chain links TRBV6-6 to TRBJ2-5; a possible D gene is TRBD1 (5 bases). With 0 bases removed from V and 5 bases from J, the gap between germline ends came to 10 bases. The germline gives CDR1 MNHNY, CDR2 SVGAGI (reference sequence). The CDR3 runs 14 residues. The CDR3 sequence: CASSYSGRVETQYF. The DNA for the CDR3 is TGTGCCAGCAGTTACTCTGGCAGGGTTGAGACCCAGTACTTC.

The chain has TRBV19 and TRBJ2-2; D gene unclear. Germline V gene lookup returns CDR1 LNHDA and CDR2 SQIVND (reference sequence). Deletions cut 8 bases from V and 2 bases from J, with 15 bases between. CDR3 length equals 15 residues. CDR3 loop: CASSTTRINTGELFF. CDR3 in DNA: TGTGCCAGTTCGACCACCCGGATTAACACCGGGGAGCTGTTTTTT.

The chain is built from TRBV7-2 and TRBJ2-5; D perhaps matches TRBD2 (5 bases). The germline V and J ends were trimmed by 4 bases and 5 bases, with 17 bases remaining between them. Germline loops: CDR1 SGHTA, CDR2 FQGNSA. This CDR3 region has 15 residues. CDR3 nucleotides: TGTGCCAGCAGCTCCCAGCGGACCGTTTTCGAGACCCAGTACTTC. This encodes CASSSQRTVFETQYF.

CDR3 in amino acids: CASSSRGTDTQYF. Written as DNA, the CDR3 is TGTGCCAGCAGCTCCCGAGGCACAGATACGCAGTATTTT. This sequence joins TRBV5-6 and TRBJ2-3; D uncertain. Between the trimmed V and J ends, which lost 3 bases and 1 base, there was a span of 6 bases. Germline V gene data show CDR1 as SGHDT and CDR2 as YYEEEE. CDR3 size: 13 residues.

This chain links TRBV6-2 or TRBV6-3 with TRBJ1-4; D gene ambiguous. V lost 4 bases, J lost 6 bases, and 15 bases lay in between. Germline-derived CDR1 and CDR2 are MNHEY and SVGEGT. The CDR3 sequence is 15 residues long. The CDR3 reads CASSLAGSGDEKLFF. In DNA, the CDR3 is TGTGCCAGCAGTTTGGCGGGATCTGGGGATGAAAAACTGTTTTTT.